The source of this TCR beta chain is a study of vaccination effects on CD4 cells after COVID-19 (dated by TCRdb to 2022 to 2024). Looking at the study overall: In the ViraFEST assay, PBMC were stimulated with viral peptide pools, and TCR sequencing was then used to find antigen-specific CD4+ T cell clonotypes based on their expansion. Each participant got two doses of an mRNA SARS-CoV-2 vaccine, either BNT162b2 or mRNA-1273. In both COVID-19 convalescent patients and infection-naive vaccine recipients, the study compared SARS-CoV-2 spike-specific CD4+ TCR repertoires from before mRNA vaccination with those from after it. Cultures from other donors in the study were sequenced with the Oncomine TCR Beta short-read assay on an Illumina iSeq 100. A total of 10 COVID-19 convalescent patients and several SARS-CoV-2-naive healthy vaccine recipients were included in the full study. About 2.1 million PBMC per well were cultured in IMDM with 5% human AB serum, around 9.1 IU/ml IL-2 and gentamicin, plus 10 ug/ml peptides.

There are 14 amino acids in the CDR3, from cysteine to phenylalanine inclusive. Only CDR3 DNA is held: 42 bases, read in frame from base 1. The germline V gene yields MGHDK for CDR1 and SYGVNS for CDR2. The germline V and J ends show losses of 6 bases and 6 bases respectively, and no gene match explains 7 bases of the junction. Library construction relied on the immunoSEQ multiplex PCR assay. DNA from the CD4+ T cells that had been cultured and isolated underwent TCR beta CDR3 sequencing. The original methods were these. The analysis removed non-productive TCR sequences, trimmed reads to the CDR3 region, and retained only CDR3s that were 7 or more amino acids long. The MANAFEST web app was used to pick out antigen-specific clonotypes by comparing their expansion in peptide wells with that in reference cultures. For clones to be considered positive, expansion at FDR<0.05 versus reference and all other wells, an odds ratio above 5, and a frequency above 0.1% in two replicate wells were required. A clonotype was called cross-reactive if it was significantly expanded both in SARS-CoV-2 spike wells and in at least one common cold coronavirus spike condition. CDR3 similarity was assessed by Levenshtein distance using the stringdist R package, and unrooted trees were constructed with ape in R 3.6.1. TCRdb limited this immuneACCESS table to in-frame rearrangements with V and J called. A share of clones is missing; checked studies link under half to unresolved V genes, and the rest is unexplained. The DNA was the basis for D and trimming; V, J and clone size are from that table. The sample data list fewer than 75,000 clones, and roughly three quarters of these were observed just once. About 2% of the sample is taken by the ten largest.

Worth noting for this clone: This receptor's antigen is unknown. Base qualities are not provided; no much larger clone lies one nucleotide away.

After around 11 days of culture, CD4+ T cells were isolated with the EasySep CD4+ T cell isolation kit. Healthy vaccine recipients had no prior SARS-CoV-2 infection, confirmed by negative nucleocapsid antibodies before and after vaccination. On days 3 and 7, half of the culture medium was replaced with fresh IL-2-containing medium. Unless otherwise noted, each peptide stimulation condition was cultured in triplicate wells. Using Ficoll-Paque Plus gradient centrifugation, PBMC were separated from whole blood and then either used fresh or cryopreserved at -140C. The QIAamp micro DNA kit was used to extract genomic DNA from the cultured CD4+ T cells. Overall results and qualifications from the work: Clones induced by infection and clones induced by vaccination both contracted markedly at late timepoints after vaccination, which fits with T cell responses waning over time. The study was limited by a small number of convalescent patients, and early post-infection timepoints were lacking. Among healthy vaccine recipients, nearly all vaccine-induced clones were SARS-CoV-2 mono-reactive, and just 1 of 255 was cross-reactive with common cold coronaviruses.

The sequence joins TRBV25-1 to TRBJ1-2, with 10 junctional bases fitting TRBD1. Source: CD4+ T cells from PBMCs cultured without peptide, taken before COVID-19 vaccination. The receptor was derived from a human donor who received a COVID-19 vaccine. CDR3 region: CASRAGTGVNGYTF. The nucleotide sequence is TGTGCCAGCAGGGCGGGGACAGGGGTCAATGGCTACACCTTC.